This TCR beta chain stems from a study of T cells in Graves' hyperthyroidism and ophthalmopathy. CDR3 length equals 15 residues. CDR1 is SGHAT, CDR2 FQNNGV, per germline. V was trimmed by 6 bases and J by 7 bases, leaving 18 bases between them. This clonotype was observed many times. Its antigen is unknown. From RNA transcripts, TCR beta CDR3 regions were amplified. In the first-round RT-PCR of the TCR CDR3, the HTBI primer set was used. TCRdb called the multiplex PCR reads again in MiXCR, with one record for every CDR3 protein. The sample holds hundreds of thousands of distinct CDR3 sequences, 18% seen once. Study-level results: Patients with ophthalmopathy were separated from those with stable hyperthyroidism by a 13 V-J model. In the blood, most expanded thyroid clonotypes above 0.001 appeared as well.

Lactation, pregnancy, other autoimmune disease or uncontrolled infection led to exclusion of patients. Diagnostic decisions used clinical symptoms, serum thyroxine and TRAb, thyroid ultrasound and orbital computed tomography. The rearrangement uses TRBV11-2 and TRBJ1-4; D is perhaps TRBD1 (6 bases). Sequences were obtained from blood. The TCR originated in a woman aged 45 to 65 with Graves' hyperthyroidism that later progressed to Graves' ophthalmopathy. CDR3 nucleotides: TGTGCCAGCAGACAATTGGGGGGCTCTAGTGAAAAACTGTTTTTT. Translated: CASRQLGGSSEKLFF.